This T cell receptor beta chain appears in the sequencing data of a study of T cell changes during pregnancy in multiple sclerosis. The CDR3 runs to 15 residues. V was pared by 6 bases and J by 7 bases, with 10 bases of the junction left unmatched. Germline V CDR1 and CDR2: MNHEY, SMNVEV (reference sequence). Clones were read by immunoSEQ multiplex PCR, and TCRdb kept only the in-frame ones, dropping some. The data hold approximately 80,000 clones, with about 93% observed a single time. This chain links TRBV27 with TRBJ1-3; TRBD1 aligns across 9 bases. This clonotype was obtained from a female donor in good health, enrolled as a control in a pregnancy study. The sequenced sample was peripheral blood, obtained in the second trimester of pregnancy. The DNA for the CDR3 is TGTGCCAGCAGAGAAGGGACAGGGCATTGGAACACCATATATTTT. It is translated as CASREGTGHWNTIYF.